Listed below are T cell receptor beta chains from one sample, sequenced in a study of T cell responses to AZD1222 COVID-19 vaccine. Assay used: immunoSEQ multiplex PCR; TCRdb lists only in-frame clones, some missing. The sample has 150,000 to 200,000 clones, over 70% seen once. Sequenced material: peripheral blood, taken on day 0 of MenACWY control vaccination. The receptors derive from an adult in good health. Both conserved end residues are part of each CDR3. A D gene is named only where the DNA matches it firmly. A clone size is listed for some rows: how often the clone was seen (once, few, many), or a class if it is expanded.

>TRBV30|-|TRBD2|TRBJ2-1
TGTGCCTGGAGTAAGGGACTAGCGGGGGACAATGAGCAGTTCTTC
CAWSKGLAGDNEQFF
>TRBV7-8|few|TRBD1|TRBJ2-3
TGTGCCAGCAGCCCCCGGACAGGGGGATTCACAGATACGCAGTATTTT
CASSPRTGGFTDTQYF
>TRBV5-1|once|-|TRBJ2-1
TGCGCCAGCAGCTTTAAACGGGGCTCCTACAATGAGCAGTTCTTC
CASSFKRGSYNEQFF
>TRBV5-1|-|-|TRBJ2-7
TGCGCCAGCAGCCCGGACGAAGTCGAGCAGTACTTC
CASSPDEVEQYF
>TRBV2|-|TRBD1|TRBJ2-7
TGTGCCAGCAGCGAAAAGGCCGAGGGGACAGGGTCTCATAGCCTGTACTTC
CASSEKAEGTGSHSLYF
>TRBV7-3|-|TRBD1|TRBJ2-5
TGTGCCAGCAGCCCCCGCCCGGGACAGGGAGAGACCCAGTACTTC
CASSPRPGQGETQYF
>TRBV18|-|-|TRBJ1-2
TGTGCCAGCTCACCAGAGAGCAGGACTTATGGCTACACCTTC
CASSPESRTYGYTF
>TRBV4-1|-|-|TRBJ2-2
TGCGCCAGCAGCCCAGTGGGGACGGGCACCGGGGAGCTGTTTTTT
CASSPVGTGTGELFF
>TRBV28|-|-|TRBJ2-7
TGTGCCAGCAGAAGCCCCGGGACACCAATCGAGCAGTACTTC
CASRSPGTPIEQYF
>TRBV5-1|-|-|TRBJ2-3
TGCGCCAGCAGCTTAACTAGCCTTACCACAGATACGCAGTATTTT
CASSLTSLTTDTQYF
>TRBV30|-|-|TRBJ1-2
TGTGCCTGGAGTGTACCCGGGGGCGGCTACACCTTC
CAWSVPGGGYTF
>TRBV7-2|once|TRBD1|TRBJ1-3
TGTGCCAGCAGCCCCCAGGGACAGGCTGGAAACACCATATATTTT
CASSPQGQAGNTIYF
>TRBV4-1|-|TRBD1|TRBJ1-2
TGCGCCAGCAGCCAAGAGCTGAGGCGACAGGGGTACTATGGCTACACCTTC
CASSQELRRQGYYGYTF
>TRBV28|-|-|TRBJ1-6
TGTGCCAGCAGTCAAAACTCAGCCCTCCACTTT
CASSQNSALHF
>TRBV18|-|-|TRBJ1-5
TGTGCCAGCTCACCACCGGACTTGGGAGGAGGCAATCAGCCCCAGCATTTT
CASSPPDLGGGNQPQHF
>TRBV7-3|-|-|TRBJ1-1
TGTGCCAGCAGCGAGGGACAGAACACTGAAGCTTTCTTT
CASSEGQNTEAFF
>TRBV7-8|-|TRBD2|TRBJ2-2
TGTGCCAGCAGCCCCGGGACTAGCGTCGACGGGGAGCTGTTTTTT
CASSPGTSVDGELFF
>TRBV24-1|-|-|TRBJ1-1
TGTGCCACCAGTGATTTAGACAGAAAGGAAGCTTTCTTT
CATSDLDRKEAFF
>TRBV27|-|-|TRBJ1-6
TGTGCCAGCATGCTCTCCTATAATTCACCCCTCCACTTT
CASMLSYNSPLHF
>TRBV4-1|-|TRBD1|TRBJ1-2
TGCGCCAGCAGCCCAAACCAGGGACAGGGCTATGGCTACACCTTC
CASSPNQGQGYGYTF
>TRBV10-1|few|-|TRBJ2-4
TGCGCCAGCAGTGAGGATAACAGGGACAACATTCAGTACTTC
CASSEDNRDNIQYF
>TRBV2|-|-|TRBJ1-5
TGTGCCAGCAGGGAGATCCGAGATCAGCCCCAGCATTTT
CASREIRDQPQHF
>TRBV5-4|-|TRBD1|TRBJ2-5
TGTGCCAGCAGCTTGCGACAGGGAGAGACCCAGTACTTC
CASSLRQGETQYF
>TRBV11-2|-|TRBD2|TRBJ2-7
TGTGCCAGCAGCTCCCCCCCGGGACTAGCGGACTACGAGCAGTACTTC
CASSSPPGLADYEQYF
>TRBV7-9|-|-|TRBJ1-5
TGTGCCAGCAGCTTAGCGGGGAGGGGGGCGGATCAGCCCCAGCATTTT
CASSLAGRGADQPQHF
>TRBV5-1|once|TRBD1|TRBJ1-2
TGCGCCAGCAGCTGGGGACAGACGGACGGCTACACCTTC
CASSWGQTDGYTF
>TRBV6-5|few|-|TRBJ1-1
TGTGCCAGCACCGCGGGAGGGAAAACTGAAGCTTTCTTT
CASTAGGKTEAFF
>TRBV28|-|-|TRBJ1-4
TGTGCCAGCAGCAGCGCCGGGACCAGTGGTGAAAAACTGTTTTTT
CASSSAGTSGEKLFF
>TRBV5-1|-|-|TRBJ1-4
TGCGCCAGCAGCTTGGCCTTGGGGGGAGTCGAAAAACTGTTTTTT
CASSLALGGVEKLFF
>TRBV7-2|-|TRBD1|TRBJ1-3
TGTGCCAGCAGCCAGGGGGGGCCTTCGACTGGAAACACCATATATTTT
CASSQGGPSTGNTIYF
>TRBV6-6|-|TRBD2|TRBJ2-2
TGTCGGACTAGTAGGGGCACCGGGGAGCTGTTTTTT
CRTSRGTGELFF
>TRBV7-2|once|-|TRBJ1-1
TGTGCCAGCAGCTTAAGGGCGAACACTGAAGCTTTCTTT
CASSLRANTEAFF
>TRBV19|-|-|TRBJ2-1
TGTGCCAGTAGTATAGCTCCGGGAAGGGCTACCTACAATGAGCAGTTCTTC
CASSIAPGRATYNEQFF
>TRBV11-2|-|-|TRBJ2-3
TGTGCCAGCAGCTTAACCTCGCCCGCAGATACGCAGTATTTT
CASSLTSPADTQYF
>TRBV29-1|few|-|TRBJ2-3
TGCAGCGTTGAAGCGGACAGCACAGATACGCAGTATTTT
CSVEADSTDTQYF
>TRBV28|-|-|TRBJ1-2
TGTGCCAGCAGTTTTTGGCAGGGGCCGGATGGCTACACCTTC
CASSFWQGPDGYTF
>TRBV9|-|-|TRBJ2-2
TGTGCCAGCCCCAAGGGGAACACCGGGGAGCTGTTTTTT
CASPKGNTGELFF
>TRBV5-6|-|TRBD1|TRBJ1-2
TGTGCCAGCAGCGACGGGACAGGTGATGGCTACACCTTC
CASSDGTGDGYTF
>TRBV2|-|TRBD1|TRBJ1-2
TGTGCCAGCAGTGCTTCAGGGGGCGGCTACACCTTC
CASSASGGGYTF
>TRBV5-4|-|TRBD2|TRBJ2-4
TGTGCCAGCAGTGCTAGCGGGTCAGCCAAAAACATTCAGTACTTC
CASSASGSAKNIQYF
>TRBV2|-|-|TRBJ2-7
TGTGCCAGCAGTGAAATGAGACGGATAACCTACGAGCAGTACTTC
CASSEMRRITYEQYF
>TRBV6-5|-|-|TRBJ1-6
TGTGCCAGCAACCAAAGGGATTCACCCCTCCACTTT
CASNQRDSPLHF
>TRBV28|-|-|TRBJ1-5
TGTGCCAGCAGTTTATCCATGGCGGGCAATCAGCCCCAGCATTTT
CASSLSMAGNQPQHF
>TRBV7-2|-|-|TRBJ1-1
TGTGCCAGCAGCTTAGTTGGGATTTACACTGAAGCTTTCTTT
CASSLVGIYTEAFF
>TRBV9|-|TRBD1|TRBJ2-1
TGTGCCAGCTCCTCAGGGACAGCCTCCTACAATGAGCAGTTCTTC
CASSSGTASYNEQFF
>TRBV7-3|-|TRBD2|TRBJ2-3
TGTGCCAGCAGCTCGAGCGGGAGGGCGGCAGATACGCAGTATTTT
CASSSSGRAADTQYF
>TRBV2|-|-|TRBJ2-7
TGTGCCAGCAGTGGGGACGTCCCCTACGAGCAGTACTTC
CASSGDVPYEQYF
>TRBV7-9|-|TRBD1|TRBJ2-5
TGTGCCAGCAGCTTAGAAGGGGGCTGGGAGACCCAGTACTTC
CASSLEGGWETQYF
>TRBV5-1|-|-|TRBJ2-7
TGCGCCAGCAGCTTGGTCTATTCCTCCTACGAGCAGTACTTC
CASSLVYSSYEQYF
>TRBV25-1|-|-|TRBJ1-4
TGTGCCAGCAGTGAATACAGGGCTACTAATGAAAAACTGTTTTTT
CASSEYRATNEKLFF